This T cell receptor (beta chain) was sequenced for a study of spatial heterogeneity in lung cancer. Whole-study findings and limits: At tumor resection, ubiquitous expanded TCRs were detected in blood more often than later.

The time point here: sample taken at primary tumor resection. Unsorted whole RNA from tumor, nontumor lung or frozen PBMC underwent sequencing. The sample holds many counts of this clonotype. Antigen specificity is unknown. J lost 2 bases, V lost 5 bases, and 0 bases had no gene match. The CDR3 contains 13 residues. In germline, CDR1 is MNHEY, CDR2 SMNVEV (reference sequence). TCRdb re-derived calls from the 5' RACE reads in MiXCR, one entry per CDR3 protein. The sample yields some 10,000 distinct CDR3 sequences, around 15% seen once. The V gene is TRBV27, the J gene TRBJ2-7; 10 bases line up with TRBD2. The receptor's source is a male donor with early-stage non-small cell lung cancer. The sequencing used PBMCs, collected at surgery. CDR3 residues: CASSLAGAYEQYF. The CDR3 DNA reads as TGTGCCAGCAGTCTAGCGGGGGCCTACGAGCAGTACTTC.